The source of this TCR beta chain is a study of blood T cell repertoires in COVID-19. Study-level information: The United States, Italy and Spain provided the acute and convalescent COVID-19 samples. PBMCs, B-cell-depleted T cells, or T cells provided the cDNA or gDNA that made up the material.

The method was immunoSEQ multiplex PCR; TCRdb's version includes in-frame clones alone and lacks a portion of them. Among over 200,000 clones, roughly nine tenths were seen once, and the ten largest hold roughly 2%. V lost 6 bases and J lost 3; bases outside the gene matches: 3. The CDR3 has 13 residues. The germline V gene encodes CDR1 MNHEY and CDR2 SVGAGI. V and J are TRBV6-5 and TRBJ1-2; 8 nucleotides match TRBD1. This receptor was obtained from a man in his forties with active or convalescent COVID-19. Sequencing was carried out using peripheral blood. The CDR3 region is CASRPDRDYGYTF. DNA of the CDR3: TGTGCCAGCAGACCGGACAGGGACTATGGCTACACCTTC.